Each of the 4 T cell receptor beta chains below was sequenced from the same sample in a study of shared T cell receptors in the human thymus. Some clones are missing from TCRdb's copy, which holds only in-frame ones; the method was immunoSEQ multiplex PCR. The sample includes some 760,000 clones, 80% to 90% of them seen just once. In addition, the sample was reused for a study of human thymus T cells.

Material: thymocytes. The receptors derive from a girl under three years old with a congenital heart defect.

V usage is TRBV28 and J usage is TRBJ1-4, with D maybe TRBD1 (5 bases). Germline V gene lookup returns CDR1 MDHEN and CDR2 SYDVKM. This CDR3 has 19 amino acids. Trimming shortened V by 5 bases and J by 0 bases, and 22 bases separated the two germline ends. CDR3 loop: CASSIPPGLPDSTNEKLFF. The CDR3 region has the DNA TGTGCCAGCAGTATACCGCCAGGGCTCCCCGATTCAACTAATGAAAAACTGTTTTTT.

The chain couples TRBV5-5 to TRBJ1-1, with 8 bases identical to TRBD1. Trimming cost V 0 bases and J 3 bases; bases outside gene matches: 10. The germline V gene has CDR1 SGHKS and CDR2 YYEKEE (reference sequence). The CDR3 extends over 17 amino acids. The CDR3 DNA sequence: TGTGCCAGCAGCTTGGTTTCGACAGGGGCCCAACACACTGAAGCTTTCTTT. Amino acid sequence: CASSLVSTGAQHTEAFF.

The rearrangement joins TRBV14 to TRBJ1-1; 8 bases map to TRBD1. The CDR3 consists of 19 residues. Trimming cost V 0 bases and J 1 base; bases outside gene matches: 13. Germline V gives CDR1 SGHDN, CDR2 FVKESK. The DNA of the CDR3 is TGTGCCAGCAGCCAAGAACGAGATCGAGACAGGGGACAGAACACTGAAGCTTTCTTT. Its protein product is CASSQERDRDRGQNTEAFF.

The chain is built from TRBV5-4 and TRBJ1-6, with TRBD1 matching over 10 bases. Germline V gene sequence: CDR1 SGHNT, CDR2 YYREEE (reference sequence). The CDR3 extends over 15 amino acids. V lost 4 bases, J lost 10 bases, and 8 bases stayed unmatched. The CDR3 spells CASSHRTGGASPLHF. Written as DNA, the CDR3 is TGTGCCAGCAGCCATCGGACAGGGGGAGCGTCACCCCTCCACTTT.